This T cell receptor (beta chain) was captured in a study of cytomegalovirus exposure and HLA in healthy donors (TCRdb year 2017). With regard to the full study: An earlier analysis of 587 of the donors reported under 300 Gb of sequence data and 117 million unique TCR beta sequences obtained from around 170 million T cells. Alongside the repertoire data, information on donor age, sex, ethnicity and CMV serostatus was compiled. Four to six DR-DQ haplotypes were handled as single units for association and clustering because linkage in the cohort was strong. Among some 400 genotyped donors of the cohort, an average of around 250,000 unique TCR beta nucleotide sequences was sequenced per donor, of which about 19% were non-productive. Among the approximately 430 genotyped donors, more than 70% belonged to the genetic ancestry cluster associated with self-reported Caucasian donors. To predict cytomegalovirus infection status, the study brought together high-throughput TCR immunosequencing, statistical association of individual TCRs with disease status, and machine learning. To study patterns of TCR occurrence, a later analysis re-analyzed previously published TCR beta repertoires from just over 650 donors and added high-resolution HLA genotyping. A separate validation cohort of 100 to 150 different subjects was used in addition to the 666-subject first cohort. In an earlier analysis of roughly 540 of the donors, high-throughput TCR beta sequencing was used to judge whether each TCR beta V gene segment behaved as functional or pseudogenic. All discovery cohort repertoires had been generated on a single sequencing platform. In the later analysis, no new phenotypic data were used to find candidate immune exposures; instead, reliance was placed on TCR beta sequences and their occurrence across donors. The study used immunosequencing to profile the T cell repertoires of several hundred subjects and linked those repertoires to cytomegalovirus serostatus. In a later genetic analysis, genome-wide SNP genotypes for about three fifths of the roughly 670 donors were used, and that subset was treated as a discovery cohort. Typing coverage differed by locus: A, B, C, DRB1 and DQB1 were typed in about 629-640 donors, DQA1 in approximately 520, DPA1 in 600 to 610, and DPB1 in approximately 450. HLA typing included class I and class II loci at four-digit resolution. The study aimed to test whether signatures of past pathogen exposure could be identified by cataloging public T cell receptors. About 280 gigabases of sequencing data and around 88 million unique TCR sequences made up an early release that covered approximately 700 HLA-typed donors.

Remarks on this clone: This receptor's antigen is unknown. No much larger clone is present one base from it, and per-base qualities are unavailable.

Libraries were prepared through the immunoSEQ multiplex PCR assay. The multiplex PCR relied on a mix of 60 forward primers for TCR Vbeta segments and 13 reverse primers for TCR Jbeta segments. A multiplex PCR assay on genomic DNA amplified the CDR3 region of rearranged TCR beta genes. The amplified TCR beta libraries were sequenced on the Illumina HiSeq System as 87-base-pair reads. The original pipeline was this. In a later analysis, roughly 80 million unique TCR beta chains were counted across the approximately 640 repertoires, and roughly 11 million of these chains were shared by at least two donors. Raw reads were error-corrected and collapsed into unique sequences with a nearest-neighbor algorithm that merged closely related sequences to remove PCR and sequencing errors. Alignment of CDR3 sequences to IMGT reference sequences was used to assign V, D and J gene segments. Each retained sequence needed at least a six-nucleotide match to both a V gene segment and a J gene segment. Rearrangements were classified as productive when the CDR3 lacked stop codons and remained in frame with V and J, and all other rearrangements were classified as non-productive. Following IMGT convention, CDR3 was defined as the stretch from the second conserved V-encoded cysteine up to the conserved J-encoded phenylalanine. In an earlier analysis of 550 to 650 of the donors, sequences lacking an unambiguous match to a single V gene segment were excluded. In an earlier analysis of approximately 610 of the donors, V segments were called functional above 56.7% productive rearrangements and were called segregating when the between-donor standard deviation exceeded 5%. A statistical classification framework was built for diagnosing cytomegalovirus status from the catalog of TCR beta chain sequences. In a later analysis, V and J genes were assigned by comparing TCR nucleotide sequences against IMGT/GENE-DB human TR gene sequences. The TCRdist pipeline was used in a later analysis to assign CDR3 sequences and most-parsimonious VDJ recombination scenarios. In a later analysis, each TCR beta chain was defined by its CDR3 amino acid sequence together with its V-gene family, and reads without a unique V-gene family were excluded. As a way to deal with suspected cross-contamination and a sequencing artifact, a later analysis dropped 450 to 600 nucleotide sequences that were highly shared and had low generation probability. For each public chain, a later analysis derived a clonal expansion index from normalized ranks of inferred template counts within each repertoire. In a later analysis, generation probabilities were computed using a VDJ recombination model fitted to out-of-frame rearrangements, and the results were checked against IGoR. In a later analysis, TCR-TCR, TCR-HLA and TCR-CMV co-occurrence was scored with hypergeometric tests, and a repertoire-size bias correction was applied to TCR pairs. A later analysis estimated false discovery rates by permuting HLA or CMV assignments 20 times. In a later analysis, co-occurring TCRs were grouped with DBSCAN, and TCRdist sequence similarity was added when clustering was performed within HLA-allele-positive subsets. Repertoires with fewer than 30,000 or more than 120,000 public chains were left out of co-occurrence clustering, as were about five repertoires with anomalous nucleotide sharing. As stored in TCRdb, this immuneACCESS dataset retains in-frame rearrangements with V and J assigned. A fraction of the clones does not appear; measured against another copy, unresolved V genes explain less than half of the discrepancy, and the remainder lacks a known reason. V and J calls and clone size are as listed in that table; D and trimming were resolved from the DNA. Counted in this sample were about 200,000 clones; approximately 78% of them appeared once. 2.7% of the sample goes to the ten largest clones.

The CDR3, cysteine through phenylalanine, is 16 amino acids long. CDR3 DNA only is kept here, 48 bases in frame from base 1. Looking up the germline V gene (reference sequence) yields CDR1 MNHEY and CDR2 SMNVEV. Unmatched junction bases come to 9, with V trimmed by 5 bases and J by 3 bases. Results the study describes overall, beyond this receptor: Most CMV-associated TCR beta chains appeared to be HLA-restricted in a later analysis, and the HLA associations seemed to be driven largely by CMV exposure. In a later genetic analysis, fewer N-insertions in productive TCRs were reported among donors in an Asian-associated ancestry cluster than the approximately 710-donor mean. Most TCR sequences were observed very rarely across donors, whereas some public TCRs were present in many individuals. A later analysis found that TCR association rates varied across HLA loci, with DRB1 alleles showing the most associated TCRs and HLA-C alleles the fewest. The classifier was reported to diagnose cytomegalovirus status with high specificity and sensitivity in both the original cohort and the validation cohort. Because HLA typing was unavailable for some donors at each locus, only the typed subset was used in association tests. In an earlier analysis of around 600 of the donors, most TCR beta V segments were observed in productive rearrangements about 87% or about 30% of the time, broadly matching IMGT annotations. The cohort was sequenced for TCR beta chains only, and without alpha or paired-chain data the features that could be detected were limited. In a later analysis, HLA-associated TCR beta chains showed more clonal expansion and lower generation probabilities than non-associated chains that were equally common. Assigning TCR associations to individual alleles was difficult when HLA alleles, especially DR and DQ, strongly co-occurred. CMV serostatus was the only immune exposure information available for the cohort. Correlated functional status among segregating V segments might reflect linkage disequilibrium, but an unknown experimental factor could not be ruled out. In a later genetic analysis, a missense DCLRE1C variant was associated with V-gene and J-gene trimming of TCR beta chains, and the association was replicated in an independent cohort. In vitro tests confirmed that three of the cytomegalovirus-associated TCR beta chains recognize cytomegalovirus antigens. Some IMGT-functional V segments, including TRBV6-2 and TRBV6-3, could not be told apart with the 87-base-pair reads, so those segments were excluded. A cluster of highly shared sequence variants was judged likely to be a technical artifact of the sequencing pipeline. The presence/absence analyses assumed that sequencing depth was roughly uniform across donors, and that assumption may not be true. Because counts were too low, about 15 rarely observed V segments, including chromosome 9 orphons, were left out of the earlier analysis of approximately 580 of the donors. A further reported finding was that TCR beta sequences accurately predicted the HLA-A and HLA-B alleles for most subjects in the first cohort. It was suggested by the authors that the approach could potentially be generalized to other disease states and immunological phenotypes. In the study, around 160 TCR beta chains were listed as associated with cytomegalovirus. According to a later analysis, parvovirus B19, influenza, CMV and Epstein-Barr virus appeared linked to several top co-occurrence clusters. Specific HLA alleles were associated with 15,000 to 20,000 TCR beta sequences at a false discovery rate of 0.05 in a later analysis.

The cohort comprised fewer than 750 healthy bone marrow donors. All cohort members were sampled while nominally healthy, although unrecorded immune exposures were likely present. The donor was CMV seronegative and belonged to the group of under 400 seronegative cohort members. Each donor provided a peripheral blood sample, and peripheral blood mononuclear cells were used for TCR beta sequencing. The Qiagen DNeasy Blood Extraction Kit was used to extract genomic DNA from the blood cell samples. This clonotype was sampled from a woman between 35 and 50 years old in good health and CMV-seronegative. The sample consisted of PBMCs. The rearranged segments are TRBV27 and TRBJ1-4, and 7 junctional nucleotides match TRBD1. CDR3 protein: CASSARHRGANEKLFF. The sequenced DNA: TGTGCCAGCAGTGCCCGACACAGGGGAGCTAATGAAAAACTGTTTTTT.